These 22 T cell receptor beta chains originate from one sample sequenced in a study of T cell responses to AZD1222 COVID-19 vaccine. The repertoire was sequenced with immunoSEQ multiplex PCR; TCRdb's copy has only in-frame clones and lacks some. The data contain 180,000 or so clones, less than 95% of them singletons. The source material was peripheral blood, sampled on day 0 of AZD1222 vaccination. These TCRs come from an adult in good health.

The chain uses TRBV10-1 and TRBJ2-5; D might be TRBD1 (6 bases). Per the germline V gene, CDR1 is WNHNN and CDR2 is SYGVQD (reference sequence). The CDR3 is 13 residues long. With 5 bases removed from V and 1 base from J, the gap between germline ends came to 8 bases. The CDR3 bases are TGCGCCAGCAGTACGGACAGCCAAGAGACCCAGTACTTC. It yields the protein CASSTDSQETQYF.

The chain has TRBV5-5 and TRBJ2-2; possibly TRBD2 for D (5 bases). V lost 0 bases and J 3 bases, leaving 15 bases between the germline ends. CDR1 is SGHKS and CDR2 is YYEKEE in the germline V gene (reference sequence). The CDR3 length is 17 residues. The CDR3 region is CASSLDGRRGYTGELFF. CDR3 nucleotide sequence: TGTGCCAGCAGCTTGGACGGGCGGAGAGGGTACACCGGGGAGCTGTTTTTT.

The V gene is TRBV2, the J gene TRBJ1-2; D is unclear. Trimming took 6 bases from V and 4 from J, leaving 6 bases between them. The CDR3 runs 11 residues. Germline V CDR1 and CDR2: SNHLY, FYNNEI. The CDR3 loop reads CASSDFYGYTF. CDR3 nucleotides: TGTGCCAGCAGCGACTTCTATGGCTACACCTTC.

This clone was observed a single time. V and J are TRBV28 and TRBJ2-2, with TRBD2 as a possible D gene (6 bases). CDR1 is MDHEN, CDR2 SYDVKM, per germline. The CDR3 runs 16 residues. Trimming left V 5 bases short and J 1 base short, with 14 bases between. As DNA, the CDR3 is TGTGCCAGCAGTCCCGGGGACTTCTTGAACACCGGGGAGCTGTTTTTT. Translated: CASSPGDFLNTGELFF.

The chain uses TRBV19 and TRBJ1-1; D ambiguous. This CDR3 region has 15 residues. Trimming took off 4 bases at V and 0 bases at J, with 12 bases between the two ends. Germline assignment: CDR1 LNHDA and CDR2 SQIVND (reference sequence). This CDR3 is CASSRTALMNTEAFF. The CDR3 nucleotides read TGTGCCAGTAGTAGGACGGCGCTCATGAACACTGAAGCTTTCTTT.

This clone was detected once. V gene TRBV3-1 (or the pseudogene TRBV3-2) combines with J gene TRBJ1-1; D call uncertain. Germline CDR1 reads LGHDT; CDR2 reads YNNKEL (reference sequence). The CDR3 has 13 residues. Trimming removed 0 bases at V and 11 bases at J, with 13 bases between. CDR3 region: CASSQDGRNGAFF. The DNA of the CDR3 is TGTGCCAGCAGCCAAGATGGGCGGAATGGGGCTTTCTTT.

The rearrangement joins TRBV19 to TRBJ1-2, with 7 bases aligning to TRBD1. Trimming cost V 3 bases and J 4 bases; bases outside gene matches: 8. Germline values: CDR1 LNHDA, CDR2 SQIVND (reference sequence). CDR3 size: 15 residues. The CDR3 here is CASSIPFRDSYGYTF. The CDR3 DNA is TGTGCCAGTAGTATTCCCTTCCGGGACAGCTATGGCTACACCTTC.

This sequence joins TRBV2 and TRBJ2-2; 9 nucleotides align to TRBD2. Germline CDR1 SNHLY, CDR2 FYNNEI. The CDR3 consists of 15 residues. V shed 6 bases, J shed 0 bases, and the junction held 2 bases outside the gene matches. CDR3 bases: TGTGCCAGCAGGGTAGCGGGGGCGAACACCGGGGAGCTGTTTTTT. Protein sequence: CASRVAGANTGELFF. The whole variable domain, remainder taken from reference TRBV2 and TRBJ2-2, is EPEVTQTPSHQVTQMGQEVILRCVPISNHLYFYWYRQILGQKVEFLVSFYNNEISEKSEIFDDQFSVERPDGSNFTLKIRSTKLEDSAMYFCASRVAGANTGELFFGEGSRLTVL.

The chain recombines TRBV19 with TRBJ2-5; D is perhaps TRBD1 (6 bases). Trimming removed 2 bases from V and 2 bases from J, with 9 bases in between. Germline values: CDR1 LNHDA, CDR2 SQIVND (reference sequence). The CDR3 totals 14 residues. As DNA, the CDR3 is TGTGCCAGTAGTATAACGGGACAACAAGAGACCCAGTACTTC. Its translation is CASSITGQQETQYF.

The chain employs TRBV5-1 and TRBJ1-4, with a tentative D call TRBD1 (6 bases). The germline V gene encodes CDR1 SGHRS and CDR2 YFSETQ. V was pared by 0 bases and J by 5 bases, with 11 bases between. CDR3 length: 15 amino acids. CDR3 residues: CASSLGPGANEKLFF. The DNA for the CDR3 is TGCGCCAGCAGCTTGGGACCAGGGGCCAATGAAAAACTGTTTTTT.

V gene TRBV2 combines with J gene TRBJ1-2, with unresolved D. CDR3 length: 12 residues. CDR1 and CDR2 (germline): SNHLY, FYNNEI. The V end lost 2 bases, the J end lost 2 bases, and 3 bases lay between the germline ends. In DNA, the CDR3 is TGTGCCAGCAGTGAACAAAACTATGGCTACACCTTC. This encodes CASSEQNYGYTF.

This chain joins TRBV19 and TRBJ2-7; D might be TRBD1 or TRBD2, each matching 5 bases. Germline V lookup: CDR1 LNHDA, CDR2 SQIVND (reference sequence). This CDR3 has 13 residues. V gave up 5 bases and J gave up 0 bases, with 8 bases separating them. Here the CDR3 DNA reads TGTGCCAGTAGTTGGGACCTCTCCTACGAGCAGTACTTC. Protein product: CASSWDLSYEQYF.

This chain links TRBV5-4 with TRBJ1-4; D is perhaps TRBD1 (5 bases). From germline, CDR1 is SGHNT and CDR2 YYREEE (reference sequence). Trimming pared 4 bases from V and 3 bases from J, leaving 13 bases between. CDR3 size: 15 residues. CDR3: CASSIGTASNEKLFF. In DNA form, the CDR3 reads TGTGCCAGCAGCATCGGGACGGCTTCTAATGAAAAACTGTTTTTT.

The chain links TRBV19 to TRBJ1-1; maybe TRBD1 (6 bases). The CDR3 has 12 residues. The germline V gene encodes CDR1 LNHDA and CDR2 SQIVND (reference sequence). Deletions cut 7 bases from V and 4 bases from J, with 10 bases between. The CDR3 DNA reads as TGTGCCAGTACCACAGGGCTCACTGAAGCTTTCTTT. Protein sequence: CASTTGLTEAFF.

This clone was counted once. The chain couples TRBV5-1 to TRBJ1-2; D uncertain. The CDR3 has 15 amino acids. V lost 0 bases and J lost 0, with 9 bases in between. CDR1 is SGHRS and CDR2 is YFSETQ in the germline V gene. CDR3 sequence: CASSLETSSNYGYTF. In DNA form, the CDR3 reads TGCGCCAGCAGCTTGGAGACATCCTCTAACTATGGCTACACCTTC.

V usage is TRBV29-1 and J usage is TRBJ1-2; D ambiguous. CDR1 is SQVTM, CDR2 ANQGSEA, per germline. V lost 4 bases and J 4 bases, leaving 10 bases between the germline ends. The CDR3 has 12 residues. CDR3 coding DNA: TGCAGCGTTGTTGCAGGTAGCTATGGCTACACCTTC. Translation: CSVVAGSYGYTF.

The CDR3 spells CGTFRGPEAFF. The CDR3 bases are TGCGGAACCTTTCGAGGCCCTGAAGCTTTCTTT. The chain has TRBV20-1 and TRBJ1-1; D ambiguous. This CDR3 region has 11 residues. Germline CDR1 DFQATT, CDR2 SNEGSKA (reference sequence).

The chain couples TRBV14 to TRBJ2-1; 10 bases agree with TRBD2. The CDR3 consists of 15 residues. The germline V gene has CDR1 SGHDN and CDR2 FVKESK. V was pared by 5 bases and J by 12 bases, with 13 bases of the junction left unmatched. In nucleotides, the CDR3 is TGTGCCAGCAGCGATACTAGCGGGGCTGAACTAGCGCAGTTCTTC. Amino acid sequence: CASSDTSGAELAQFF.

This CDR3 is CATSYDRENDEQFF. Written as DNA, the CDR3 is TGTGCCACCAGTTATGACAGGGAGAACGATGAGCAGTTCTTC. V is TRBV24-1 and J is TRBJ2-1; 7 positions agree with TRBD1. The CDR3 sequence is 14 residues long. Germline CDR1 and CDR2: KGHDR and SFDVKD. V shed 6 bases, J shed 8 bases, and the junction held 9 bases outside the gene matches.

The chain couples TRBV3-1 (or the pseudogene TRBV3-2) to TRBJ1-2, with D possibly TRBD1 on 6 matching bases. CDR1 and CDR2 from the germline V gene are LGHDT and YNNKEL (reference sequence). The ends were cut back, 6 bases at V and 7 bases at J, with 9 bases in the middle. The CDR3 spans 11 residues. The DNA for the CDR3 is TGTGCCAGCAGTACAGGGATTGGCTACACCTTC. Translating it yields CASSTGIGYTF.

The chain has TRBV19 and TRBJ2-5; tentatively, D is TRBD1 (6 bases). The CDR3 loop spans 14 amino acids. V lost 5 bases to trimming and J lost 1 base, with 11 bases between them. Per germline, CDR1 LNHDA and CDR2 SQIVND (reference sequence). CDR3 coding DNA: TGTGCCAGTAGTCCACAGGGACCCCAAGAGACCCAGTACTTC. Translated, it gives CASSPQGPQETQYF.

The chain carries TRBV9 and TRBJ1-6, with D possibly matching TRBD1 (5 bases). The length of the CDR3 is 16 residues. With 0 bases removed from V and 9 bases from J, the gap between germline ends came to 16 bases. Germline CDR1 reads SGDLS; CDR2 reads YYNGEE. The CDR3 sequence is CASSVEEGRGASPLHF. CDR3 in DNA: TGTGCCAGCAGCGTAGAGGAGGGGCGAGGGGCTTCACCCCTCCACTTT.